These 5 T cell receptor beta chains were sequenced from one sample in a study of T cells in localized non-small cell lung cancer. Generated by immunoSEQ multiplex PCR, the TCRdb table keeps only in-frame clones and is missing some. This table has 75,000 to 80,000 clones, approximately 90% appearing once. The starting material was peripheral blood, obtained before any cancer treatment. Receptors originate from a woman aged 35 to 75 with stage I squamous cell lung carcinoma.

This clone is a singleton in its sample. The chain employs TRBV7-2 and TRBJ2-3; no clear D gene. Germline V gene lookup returns CDR1 SGHTA and CDR2 FQGNSA. V was cut by 0 bases and J by 4 bases, with 5 bases left in between. This CDR3 spans 13 amino acids. The CDR3 DNA is TGTGCCAGCAGCTTAGCTGGGTCAGATACGCAGTATTTT. Protein sequence: CASSLAGSDTQYF.

This sequence joins TRBV19 and TRBJ1-3, with D possibly TRBD1 on 6 matching bases. Germline CDR1 reads LNHDA; CDR2 reads SQIVND (reference sequence). The ends were cut back, 5 bases at V and 4 bases at J, with 21 bases in the middle. The CDR3 runs to 17 residues. The CDR3 DNA follows: TGTGCCAGTAGTTTCCGAAGACCCGGGACATTAGGAAACACCATATATTTT. Translation gives CASSFRRPGTLGNTIYF.

This chain uses TRBV11-2 with TRBJ1-2, with D unresolved. With 0 bases removed from V and 6 bases from J, the gap between germline ends came to 14 bases. The germline V gene has CDR1 SGHAT and CDR2 FQNNGV. The CDR3 is 15 residues long. CDR3 DNA sequence: TGTGCCAGCAGCTTAGATCCGGGAGGGAGAAATGGCTACACCTTC. Translating it yields CASSLDPGGRNGYTF. Supplemented by reference TRBV11-2 and TRBJ1-2, the full variable domain reads EAGVAQSPRYKIIEKRQSVAFWCNPISGHATLYWYQQILGQGPKLLIQFQNNGVVDDSQLPKDRFSAERLKGVDSTLKIQPAKLEDSAVYLCASSLDPGGRNGYTFGSGTRLTVV.

CDR3 protein: CASSVPGQGNTGELFF. The CDR3 DNA reads TGTGCCAGCAGCGTACCGGGACAGGGGAACACCGGGGAGCTGTTTTTT. This chain connects TRBV9 to TRBJ2-2, with TRBD1 matching 9 bases. Trimming took 1 base from V and 1 from J; bases not matched to a gene: 2. CDR1 and CDR2 from the germline V gene are SGDLS and YYNGEE. The CDR3 contains 16 residues.

This chain connects TRBV5-1 to TRBJ2-5; D gene uncertain. V was pared by 0 bases and J by 1 base, with 7 bases between. The CDR3 covers 14 residues. Germline V gene lookup returns CDR1 SGHRS and CDR2 YFSETQ. The CDR3 DNA follows: TGCGCCAGCAGCTTGGCGTCTTCCCAAGAGACCCAGTACTTC. This codes for CASSLASSQETQYF.